These 30 T cell receptor beta chains share one sample of origin, sequenced in a study of blood T cell repertoires in COVID-19. TCRdb's table, derived via immunoSEQ multiplex PCR, lists solely in-frame clones and lacks some. The profile covers 100,000 to 150,000 clones, with roughly four fifths appearing a single time and about 18% taken by the ten largest. Source material: peripheral blood. Receptors originate from a man aged 25 to 40 with COVID-19, enrolled during active disease.

The chain has TRBV5-1 and TRBJ1-2, with 9 bases that match TRBD1. The V segment lost 4 bases and the J segment 3 bases; nucleotides outside the gene matches: 10. Germline V CDR1 and CDR2: SGHRS, YFSETQ. The CDR3 contains 16 residues. As DNA, the CDR3 is TGCGCCAGCAGCGAATGGACAGGGGAGGGCGACTATGGCTACACCTTC. This encodes CASSEWTGEGDYGYTF. Filled out from reference TRBV5-1 and TRBJ1-2, the complete variable domain reads KAGVTQTPRYLIKTRGQQVTLSCSPISGHRSVSWYQQTPGQGLQFLFEYFSETQRNKGNFPGRFSGRQFSNSRSEMNVSTLELGDSALYLCASSEWTGEGDYGYTFGSGTRLTVV.

This clone showed up just once. The CDR3 here is CASTARQTGGELFF. CDR3 sequence (DNA): TGTGCCAGTACCGCCAGGCAGACGGGGGGGGAGCTGTTTTTT. The chain is built from TRBV19 and TRBJ2-2; tentative D call: TRBD2 (5 bases). The CDR3 has 14 residues. Germline CDR1 is LNHDA and CDR2 is SQIVND (reference sequence). V lost 7 bases and J 8 bases, leaving 17 bases between the germline ends.

This clone was observed a few times. The rearrangement links TRBV28 to TRBJ1-3; D gene unclear. Trimming pared 6 bases from V and 0 bases from J, leaving 18 bases between. The germline gives CDR1 MDHEN, CDR2 SYDVKM. The CDR3 length is 17 residues. As DNA, the CDR3 is TGTGCCAGCAGAAAAACGGCGGTTCTGAGCTCTGGAAACACCATATATTTT. It yields the protein CASRKTAVLSSGNTIYF.

The chain recombines TRBV27 with TRBJ1-1; D is possibly TRBD1 (5 bases). The CDR3 covers 17 residues. The V end lost 4 bases, the J end lost 5 bases, and 23 bases lay between the germline ends. Germline V gives CDR1 MNHEY, CDR2 SMNVEV (reference sequence). The CDR3, as DNA: TGTGCCAGCAGTTCATCCGGGACTCACTCCACTGGGACTGAAGCTTTCTTT. Translating it yields CASSSSGTHSTGTEAFF.

This clone was seen a handful of times. The chain carries TRBV9 and TRBJ2-1; 7 bases map to TRBD2. This CDR3 contains 17 residues. The V segment lost 4 bases and the J segment 6 bases; nucleotides outside the gene matches: 16. Germline V gene data show CDR1 as SGDLS and CDR2 as YYNGEE. Here the CDR3 DNA reads TGTGCCAGCAGCCCCCCGGCGGGAGCAGCCCCCTTCAATGAGCAGTTCTTC. Its protein is CASSPPAGAAPFNEQFF. The whole variable domain, remainder taken from reference TRBV9 and TRBJ2-1, is DSGVTQTPKHLITATGQRVTLRCSPRSGDLSVYWYQQSLDQGLQFLIQYYNGEERAKGNILERFSAQQFPDLHSELNLSSLELGDSALYFCASSPPAGAAPFNEQFFGPGTRLTVL.

The chain links TRBV19 to TRBJ1-1; 7 bases match TRBD1. Germline CDR1 and CDR2: LNHDA and SQIVND (reference sequence). Trimming at V came to 7 bases and at J to 6 bases, leaving 14 bases not matched to a gene. The CDR3 is made up of 15 amino acids. The CDR3 nucleotides read TGTGCCAGTACCCATGGGAAACAGGGGATTTCTGAAGCTTTCTTT. It translates to CASTHGKQGISEAFF.

The CDR3 is CASRETGSRAEIYF. For the CDR3, the DNA is TGCGCCAGCAGGGAAACAGGGAGTCGTGCGGAGATATATTTT. This chain joins TRBV5-1 and TRBJ1-3; TRBD1 might be the D (6 bases). This CDR3 has 14 residues. In germline, CDR1 is SGHRS, CDR2 YFSETQ. V lost 5 bases and J 13 bases, leaving 22 bases between the germline ends.

A few counts support this clone. The chain combines TRBV3-1 (or the pseudogene TRBV3-2) with TRBJ2-1; D is unclear. Germline CDR1 LGHDT, CDR2 YNNKEL (reference sequence). The CDR3 is 13 amino acids. V lost 6 bases and J 6 bases, leaving 12 bases between the germline ends. CDR3: CASSYDSFNEQFF. CDR3 sequence (DNA): TGTGCCAGCAGTTACGACTCGTTCAATGAGCAGTTCTTC.

This clone was counted once. This rearrangement joins TRBV1 to TRBJ2-1; the D call of TRBD2 is as the table states it, not checked on the DNA. TRBV1 is a pseudogene locus. This CDR3 has 22 residues. CDR3 amino acids: CTSSQVEEKRGTSGRAGNEQFF. The CDR3 nucleotides read TGCACCAGCAGCCAGGTCGAGGAGAAAAGGGGGACTAGCGGGAGGGCCGGAAATGAGCAGTTCTTC.

The V and J genes are TRBV24-1 and TRBJ2-1, with 7 bases matching TRBD2. This CDR3 is built from 16 residues. After removal of 1 base from V and 3 bases from J, the junction contained 5 bases not matched to a gene. Germline assignment: CDR1 KGHDR and CDR2 SFDVKD. DNA of the CDR3: TGTGCCACCAGTGATTTTGGGGGGGGACTCTACAATGAGCAGTTCTTC. This encodes CATSDFGGGLYNEQFF.

V gene TRBV18 combines with J gene TRBJ1-5; 9 nucleotides align to TRBD1. V trimming: 4 bases; J trimming: 6 bases; junction bases outside the gene matches: 1. Germline V lookup: CDR1 KGHSH, CDR2 LQKENI. This CDR3 contains 13 residues. CDR3 sequence reads: CASSQDRGQPQHF. In nucleotides, the CDR3 is TGTGCCAGCTCACAGGACAGGGGTCAGCCCCAGCATTTT. The full variable domain, its missing parts supplied by reference TRBV18 and TRBJ1-5, is NAGVMQNPRHLVRRRGQEARLRCSPMKGHSHVYWYRQLPEEGLKFMVYLQKENIIDESGMPKERFSAEFPKEGPSILRIQQVVRGDSAAYFCASSQDRGQPQHFGDGTRLSIL.

This chain joins TRBV28 and TRBJ1-2; 7 bases fit TRBD1. J gave up 4 bases and V 6 bases, and 8 bases lay outside the gene matches. CDR1 and CDR2 from the germline V gene are MDHEN and SYDVKM. The CDR3 runs 14 residues. Here the CDR3 reads CASSQGGPPYGYTF. As DNA, the CDR3 is TGTGCCAGCAGCCAGGGGGGCCCGCCCTATGGCTACACCTTC.

The V gene is TRBV28, the J gene TRBJ2-5; D is undetermined. The CDR3 covers 14 residues. Germline V lookup: CDR1 MDHEN, CDR2 SYDVKM. The V gene lost 1 base and the J gene lost 1 base, with 7 bases spanning the gap. CDR3 residues: CASSLSQIQETQYF. CDR3 DNA sequence: TGTGCCAGCAGTTTATCACAGATCCAAGAGACCCAGTACTTC.

This clone was counted only a few times. The gene calls are TRBV2 and TRBJ2-7, with 10 bases that match TRBD2. The CDR3 is 16 amino acids. Germline values: CDR1 SNHLY, CDR2 FYNNEI. V lost 6 bases, J lost 2 bases, and 10 bases stayed unmatched. The CDR3 is CASRFGTSAIPYEQYF. As DNA, the CDR3 is TGTGCCAGCAGATTCGGGACTAGCGCCATCCCCTACGAGCAGTACTTC.

Here the CDR3 reads CASSLTVISSYNEQFF. CDR3 nucleotide sequence: TGTGCCAGCAGTCTTACAGTGATTAGCTCCTACAATGAGCAGTTCTTC. The chain couples TRBV27 to TRBJ2-1, with D hard to call. With 5 bases removed from V and 0 bases from J, the gap between germline ends came to 14 bases. Germline assignment: CDR1 MNHEY and CDR2 SMNVEV (reference sequence). The CDR3 covers 16 residues.

The J gene is TRBJ1-1, the V gene TRBV9; D might be TRBD1 (5 bases). Trimming stripped 3 bases from V and 4 bases from J, with 7 bases between. Germline V gene data show CDR1 as SGDLS and CDR2 as YYNGEE. The CDR3 covers 12 residues. CDR3 sequence reads: CASSGGATEAFF. The CDR3 DNA reads TGTGCCAGCAGCGGCGGGGCCACTGAAGCTTTCTTT.

V usage is TRBV21-1 and J usage is TRBJ2-5; TRBD2 was called by the table and not checked on the DNA. TRBV21-1 is shown as a pseudogene. CDR3 length: 15 residues. The CDR3 coding sequence is TGTGCCTTCCTCCCCGGGACTAACACCCAAGAGACCCAGTACTTC. Encoded protein: CAFLPGTNTQETQYF.

This chain joins TRBV10-3 and TRBJ2-2, with D tentatively TRBD2 (6 bases). The CDR3 has 13 residues. Germline loops: CDR1 ENHRY, CDR2 SYGVKD. The V end lost 11 bases, the J end lost 7 bases, and 17 bases lay between the germline ends. CDR3 sequence reads: CASRGARGGELFF. The CDR3 DNA follows: TGTGCCTCCAGAGGCGCGCGGGGCGGGGAGCTGTTTTTT.

The chain has TRBV29-1 and TRBJ2-3; 8 positions match TRBD2. The ends lost 4 bases at V and 6 bases at J; junction bases unmatched: 6. The CDR3 length is 13 residues. Germline V gene data show CDR1 as SQVTM and CDR2 as ANQGSEA. CDR3 nucleotide sequence: TGCAGCGTTGTAACTAGCGGTCCGGATACGCAGTATTTT. This codes for CSVVTSGPDTQYF.

V usage is TRBV3-1 (or the pseudogene TRBV3-2) and J usage is TRBJ1-5; TRBD1 matches at 8 bases. The V segment lost 3 bases and the J segment 4 bases; nucleotides outside the gene matches: 14. The CDR3 sequence is 18 residues long. CDR1 LGHDT and CDR2 YNNKEL come from the germline V gene (reference sequence). CDR3 loop: CASSHPSQGVFFNQPQHF. The CDR3 DNA follows: TGTGCCAGCAGCCATCCCTCACAGGGGGTGTTTTTTAATCAGCCCCAGCATTTT.

A few counts support this clone. V usage is TRBV7-3 and J usage is TRBJ2-7, with D possibly being TRBD2 (7 bases). This CDR3 has 13 residues. Germline V gene data show CDR1 as SGHTA and CDR2 as FQGTGA. Trimming cost V 6 bases and J 6 bases, with 15 bases left between them. The CDR3 nucleotides are TGTGCCAGCAGTTTGTACAGGGAGGGCGAGCAGTACTTC. Residues: CASSLYREGEQYF.

Only one count was recorded for this clone. The gene calls are TRBV5-1 and TRBJ2-1; tentatively, D is TRBD2 (5 bases). The CDR3 runs to 16 residues. Germline V gene data show CDR1 as SGHRS and CDR2 as YFSETQ. Trimming stripped 4 bases from V and 0 bases from J, with 14 bases between. In DNA, the CDR3 is TGCGCCAGCAGCCCGAGGACTCTAGGCTCCTACAATGAGCAGTTCTTC. It encodes CASSPRTLGSYNEQFF.

The CDR3, as DNA: TGTGCCAGCAGCTTAGGTCCCAGCTCCTACAATGAGCAGTTCTTC. As protein: CASSLGPSSYNEQFF. The chain employs TRBV7-7 and TRBJ2-1, with D unclear. The V end was cut by 1 base, the J end by 0 bases, with 7 bases between. From germline, CDR1 is SSHAT and CDR2 FNYEAQ (reference sequence). This CDR3 has 15 residues.

The J gene is TRBJ1-5, the V gene TRBV28; 9 bases align to TRBD1. J gave up 7 bases and V 6 bases, and 10 bases lay outside the gene matches. The CDR3 is 15 amino acids. Germline-derived CDR1 and CDR2 are MDHEN and SYDVKM. CDR3 loop: CASRRDREVGQPQHF. The CDR3 DNA reads as TGTGCCAGCAGACGGGACAGGGAGGTCGGACAGCCCCAGCATTTT. The variable domain in full, with the rest retrieved from reference TRBV28 and TRBJ1-5, is DVKVTQSSRYLVKRTGEKVFLECVQDMDHENMFWYRQDPGLGLRLIYFSYDVKMKEKGDIPEGYSVSREKKERFSLILESASTNQTSMYLCASRRDREVGQPQHFGDGTRLSIL.

The chain has TRBV5-8 and TRBJ1-1; 7 bases fit TRBD1. The CDR3 runs to 16 residues. CDR1 SGHTS and CDR2 YDEGEE come from the germline V gene. V shed 2 bases and J 1 base; nucleotides not matched to a gene: 8. The CDR3 loop is CASSFKTGEGNTEAFF. The CDR3 bases are TGTGCCAGCAGCTTTAAAACAGGGGAAGGGAACACTGAAGCTTTCTTT.

The J gene is TRBJ1-2, the V gene TRBV5-5, with 9 bases aligning to TRBD1. Germline-derived CDR1 and CDR2 are SGHKS and YYEKEE (reference sequence). V gave up 0 bases and J gave up 7 bases; unmatched junction bases: 7. The CDR3 has 15 amino acids. Here the CDR3 reads CASSLDGTGRGGYTF. The CDR3 nucleotides read TGTGCCAGCAGCTTGGACGGGACAGGGAGAGGTGGCTACACCTTC.

This chain links TRBV14 with TRBJ2-7, with 11 bases matching TRBD1. The trim removed 4 bases at V and 3 bases at J, leaving 5 bases unmatched. This CDR3 comprises 15 residues. Germline V gene sequence: CDR1 SGHDN, CDR2 FVKESK. The CDR3 nucleotides are TGTGCCAGCAGCCGAGGCGGGACAGGGGGCTACGAGCAGTACTTC. Encoded protein: CASSRGGTGGYEQYF.

The chain is built from TRBV11-2 and TRBJ2-7; 14 nucleotides align to TRBD2. The CDR3 extends over 16 amino acids. The germline CDR1 and CDR2 sequences are SGHAT and FQNNGV. J lost 1 base, V lost 5 bases, and 4 bases had no gene match. CDR3 bases: TGTGCCAGCAGCCCCGGACTAGCGGGAGGTTCCTACGAGCAGTACTTC. It translates to CASSPGLAGGSYEQYF.

Details on this clone: The sample holds other DNA sequences that translate to the same CDR3. The chain employs TRBV4-1 and TRBJ2-3; 12 positions match TRBD2. The CDR3 covers 16 residues. V was clipped by 4 bases and J by 0 bases; unmatched bases: 2. CDR1 and CDR2 from the germline V gene are MGHRA and YSYEKL. The DNA of the CDR3 is TGCGCCAGCAGCCGGCTAGCGGGGGGGAGCACAGATACGCAGTATTTT. Its translation is CASSRLAGGSTDTQYF.

This clone was counted ten times or more. The chain links TRBV25-1 to TRBJ1-1; a possible D gene is TRBD1 (5 bases). This CDR3 is 15 amino acids long. Germline V gene lookup returns CDR1 MGHDK and CDR2 SYGVNS. The V gene lost 6 bases and the J gene lost 0 bases, with 14 bases spanning the gap. CDR3 sequence: CASSKIGVLNTEAFF. Written as DNA, the CDR3 is TGTGCCAGCAGCAAGATAGGGGTACTGAACACTGAAGCTTTCTTT.